This T cell receptor beta chain derives from a study of blood T cell repertoires in COVID-19. As for the study in general: Some COVID-19 samples were acute and others convalescent; all came from the United States, Italy and Spain. T cells, B-cell-depleted T cells, or PBMCs supplied cDNA or gDNA.

Original processing methods: Amplified reference gene primers provided the basis for estimating nucleated cell counts. Method: immunoSEQ multiplex PCR; TCRdb's copy keeps in-frame clones and lacks some. The D gene and trimming were derived from the DNA, and the V and J assignments and clone size from that table. The sample lists 45,000 to 60,000 clones; around four fifths were seen once. V was trimmed by 0 bases and J by 10 bases, leaving 21 bases between them. Germline V lookup: CDR1 ENHRY, CDR2 SYGVKD. This CDR3 spans 16 amino acids. Source material: peripheral blood. V usage is TRBV10-3 and J usage is TRBJ1-2; D is undetermined. This clonotype was obtained from a woman older than 75 with acute or convalescent COVID-19. CDR3 amino acids: CAISESNFRAGMDYTF. In nucleotides, the CDR3 is TGTGCCATCAGTGAGTCGAATTTTAGGGCGGGGATGGACTACACCTTC.